Described below is a single T cell receptor (beta chain) sequence and its context. A lack of ophthalmopathy progression within 18 months defined stable Graves' hyperthyroidism. Hyperthyroidism patients were newly diagnosed, had disease duration under 2 months, and were aged 18 to 65 years. These data belong to a study of T cells in Graves' hyperthyroidism and ophthalmopathy. Amplified TCR beta CDR3 regions came from RNA transcripts. Primed by the HTBI set, a first-round RT-PCR was run on the TCR CDR3. TCRdb reprocessed the multiplex PCR reads with MiXCR, giving one entry per CDR3 protein. In the table there are approximately 530,000 distinct CDR3 sequences, roughly a sixth of which are singletons. Germline-derived CDR1 and CDR2 are SNHLY and FYNNEI. Losses at the gene ends were 8 bases for V and 4 bases for J; bases not matched to a gene: 7. This CDR3 is built from 14 residues.

Sequenced input: blood. The rearrangement joins TRBV2 to TRBJ1-5; 8 bases agree with TRBD1. The TCR sequence derives from a woman younger than 30 with Graves' hyperthyroidism. CDR3 region: CASGTGLWNQPQHF. CDR3 in DNA: TGTGCCAGCGGGACAGGTCTTTGGAATCAGCCCCAGCATTTT.